Sequencing of this T cell receptor beta chain was carried out in a study of post-analysis software for immune sequencing data. Background on the study: The study covered relapsing-remitting, secondary progressive and progressive-relapsing courses of multiple sclerosis.

Comments on this clonotype: What it recognizes is unknown.

Study-wide results and limits: F-measure co-clustering was strong for batch-matched samples. Controls significantly exceeded multiple sclerosis patients in normalized Chao1 diversity. The five TRBV segments detected at higher frequency in patients than in controls included TRBV5-6, TRBV5-1 and TRBV20-1.

The CDR3 is 14 residues long. Per the germline V gene, CDR1 is KGHDR and CDR2 is SFDVKD. V lost 8 bases and J lost 5, with 16 bases in between. TCR beta cDNA libraries had unique molecular identifiers. Using its own MiXCR run on the PCR reads, TCRdb lists one record per CDR3 protein. Altogether roughly 800,000 distinct CDR3 sequences are present, around 46% being singletons, with the ten largest covering roughly 4.4%. The sequence was collected from a girl between 10 and 17 years old with multiple sclerosis. The sequenced sample was blood. The chain has TRBV24-1 and TRBJ2-3; a possible D gene is TRBD2 (6 bases). The CDR3 region has the DNA TGTGCCACCAATCGGGGCGGGGATCAAGATACGCAGTATTTT. Protein sequence: CATNRGGDQDTQYF.